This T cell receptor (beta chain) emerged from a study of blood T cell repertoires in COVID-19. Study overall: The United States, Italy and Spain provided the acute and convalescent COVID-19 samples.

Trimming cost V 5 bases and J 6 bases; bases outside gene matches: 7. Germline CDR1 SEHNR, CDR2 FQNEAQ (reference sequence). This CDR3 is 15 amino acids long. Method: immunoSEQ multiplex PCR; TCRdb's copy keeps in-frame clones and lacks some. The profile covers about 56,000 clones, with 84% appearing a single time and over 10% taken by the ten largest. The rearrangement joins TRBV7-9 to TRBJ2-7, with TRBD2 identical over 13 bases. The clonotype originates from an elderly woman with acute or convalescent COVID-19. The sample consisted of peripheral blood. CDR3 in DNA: TGTGCCAGCAGCCTTGGGACTAGCGGGGTTGCCGAGCAGTACTTC. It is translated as CASSLGTSGVAEQYF.